This note documents a single T cell receptor beta chain sequence. Its cognate antigen is unknown. The repertoire was sequenced with immunoSEQ multiplex PCR; TCRdb's copy has only in-frame clones and lacks some. This table has nearly 35,000 clones, approximately 90% appearing once. This entry is derived from a study of T cell responses to AZD1222 COVID-19 vaccine. Study conclusions and caveats: Spike-specific TCR breadth and depth went up after people got two AZD1222 doses. Reports say nearly half of spike-specific TCRs go after unmutated variant regions.

The CDR3 sequence is 12 residues long. CDR1 SGDLS and CDR2 YYNGEE come from the germline V gene. Between the trimmed V and J ends, which lost 1 base and 6 bases, there was a span of 4 bases. The specimen was peripheral blood, collected 28 days after the second AZD1222 dose. This chain connects TRBV9 to TRBJ2-2, with D unresolved. The clonotype originates from an adult who received the AZD1222 COVID-19 vaccine. CDR3 coding DNA: TGTGCCAGCAGCGTAAATTCCGGGGAGCTGTTTTTT. Protein: CASSVNSGELFF.